This TCR beta chain was recovered during a study of blood T cells in healthy people across ages (dated by TCRdb to about 2015). Looking at the study overall: Template switching captured roughly one uniquely barcoded TCR beta cDNA molecule per two T cells in model experiments. Using deep sequencing normalized with unique cDNA molecular identifiers, the study measured how TCR beta repertoire diversity changes with age. Donors were grouped into four age groups: young (average approximately 16 years), middle-aged (less than 40), aged (approximately 67) and long-lived (approximately 75). To avoid experimental bias, donors of different ages were distributed randomly across sequencing lanes. Two additional independent replicas of 1 million unique cDNA reads from the same blood draw were analyzed for two donors (one aged 18 to 30 and one aged 80 or older). Summary of the overall study and its limitations: Bulk unsorted PBMC profiling prevented conclusive comparison of naive and antigen-experienced compartments. The CMV infection status of donors was not known, potentially confounding age-related changes in expanded clonotypes. As age increased, observed TCR beta diversity per million T cells dropped in a roughly linear way, and a significant reduction was already evident by age roughly 36. Estimates of total diversity based on one million sequenced T cells were considered lower bounds and underestimates. The long-lived group showed more naive CD4+ T cells, fewer expanded clones and increased TCR diversity than the aged group, suggesting age selection. A strong correlation was found between observed TCR beta diversity and the percentage of naive T cells measured by flow cytometry.

A remark on this clonotype: Its antigen remains unidentified. No base quality values were provided; no much bigger clone lies one nucleotide off.

From the cysteine through the phenylalanine, the CDR3 covers 12 amino acids. Only the CDR3 DNA stays, 36 bases, in frame from base 1. Trimming leaves V shorter by 7 bases and J shorter by 3 bases, with the junction holding 3 bases beyond the gene matches. The germline V gene sets CDR1 to SQVTM and CDR2 to ANQGSEA. The donors were roughly 40 Caucasian individuals from Russia, aged about 6 to 100 years, who were systemically healthy. Each donor gave approximately 10 milliliters of peripheral blood, collected into EDTA-treated Vacutainer tubes. Ficoll-Paque density-gradient centrifugation was used to isolate PBMCs, with at least 6.5 million obtained per sample. Total RNA, at least 5 micrograms per sample, was extracted from PBMCs with Trizol reagent. The percentages of naive CD45RAhigh/CD27high T cells were determined by flow cytometry on a PBMC aliquot from every donor. The method behind the library was 5' RACE. The sequencing machine was an Illumina HiSeq 2500. A second PCR of roughly 7 to 12 cycles was performed with a sample-barcoded 5' primer and a J-beta primer mix. A unique molecular identifier was introduced onto each TCR beta cDNA molecule by a template-switch 5' adaptor carrying 12 random nucleotides. At least 2.5 million CDR3-containing paired-end reads were obtained from each sample. First-strand cDNA was synthesized from all RNA with the Mint cDNA synthesis kit, primed by a TRBC-specific oligonucleotide. Following uracil-DNA glycosylase treatment, all cDNA underwent a first 18-cycle PCR with the universal primers M1SS and BC2_uni_R. From the authors' description of their analysis: Each sample was normalized by randomly selecting 1 million high-quality reads, each carrying a distinct molecular identifier. Instead of being binned into consensus sequences, reads with shared molecular identifiers were discarded. MiTCR, set to a Q25 quality threshold and the strictest error-elimination algorithm, was used for CDR3 identification, clonotype clustering and error correction. A nonparametric unseen species model with Euler transformation was used to estimate lower-bound total TCR beta diversity. TCRdb ran its own pipeline on the public reads, namely fastp trimming at Q25 and MiXCR clone calling, and kept in-frame beta chains. Entries that share a CDR3 protein sequence are merged under the most common genes and DNA. These V and J calls are TCRdb output, not the study's own analysis. The sample data list 540,000 or so distinct CDR3 sequences, and around half of these were observed just once. The ten largest clones represent 20% to 25% of the sample.

Sequencing used blood. This receptor was obtained from a man older than 75 in good health. The rearranged segments are TRBV29-1 and TRBJ2-3, with 8 bases in between that match TRBD1. The CDR3 reads CSAYRGTDTQYF. The sequenced DNA is TGCAGCGCTTACAGGGGGACAGATACGCAGTATTTT.